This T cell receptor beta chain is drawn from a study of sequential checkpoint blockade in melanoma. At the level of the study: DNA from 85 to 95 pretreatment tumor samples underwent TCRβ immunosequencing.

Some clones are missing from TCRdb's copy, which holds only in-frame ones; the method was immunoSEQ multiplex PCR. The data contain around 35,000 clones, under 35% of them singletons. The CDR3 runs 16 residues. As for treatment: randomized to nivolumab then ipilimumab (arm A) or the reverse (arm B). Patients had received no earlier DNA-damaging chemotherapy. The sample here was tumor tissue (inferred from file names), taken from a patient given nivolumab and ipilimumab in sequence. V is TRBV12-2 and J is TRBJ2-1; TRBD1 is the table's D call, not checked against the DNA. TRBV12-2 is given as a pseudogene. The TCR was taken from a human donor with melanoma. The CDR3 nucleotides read TGTGCAAGTCGCTTCCGGGACAGGGCATCCTACAATGAGCAGTTCTTC. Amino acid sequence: CASRFRDRASYNEQFF.